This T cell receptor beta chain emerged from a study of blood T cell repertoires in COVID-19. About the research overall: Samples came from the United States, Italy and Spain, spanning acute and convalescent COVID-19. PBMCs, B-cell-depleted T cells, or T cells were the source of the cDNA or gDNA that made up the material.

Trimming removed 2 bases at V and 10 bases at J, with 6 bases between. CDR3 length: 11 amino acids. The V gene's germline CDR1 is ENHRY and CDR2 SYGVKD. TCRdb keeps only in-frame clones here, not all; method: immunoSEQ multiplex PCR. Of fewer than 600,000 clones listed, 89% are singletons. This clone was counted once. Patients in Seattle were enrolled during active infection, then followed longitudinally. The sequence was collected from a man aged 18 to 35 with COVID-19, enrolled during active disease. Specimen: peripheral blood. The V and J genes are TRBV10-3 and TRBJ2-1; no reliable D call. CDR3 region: CAISEGQEQFF. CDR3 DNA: TGTGCCATCAGTGAGGGCCAAGAGCAGTTCTTC.